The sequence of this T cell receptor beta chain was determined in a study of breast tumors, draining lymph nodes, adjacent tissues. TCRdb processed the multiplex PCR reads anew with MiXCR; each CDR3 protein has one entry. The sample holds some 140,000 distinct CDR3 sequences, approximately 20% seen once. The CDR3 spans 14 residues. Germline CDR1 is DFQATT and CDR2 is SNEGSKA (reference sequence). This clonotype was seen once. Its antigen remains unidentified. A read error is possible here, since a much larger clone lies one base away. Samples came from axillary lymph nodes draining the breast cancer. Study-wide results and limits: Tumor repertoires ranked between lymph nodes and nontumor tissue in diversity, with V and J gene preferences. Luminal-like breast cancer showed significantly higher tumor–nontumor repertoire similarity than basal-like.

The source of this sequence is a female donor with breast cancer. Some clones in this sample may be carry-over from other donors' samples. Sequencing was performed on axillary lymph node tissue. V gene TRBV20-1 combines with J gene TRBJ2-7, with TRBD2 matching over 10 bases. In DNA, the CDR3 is TGCAGTCCTAGCGCCGGGACTAGCGCCTACGAGCAGTACTTC. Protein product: CSPSAGTSAYEQYF.